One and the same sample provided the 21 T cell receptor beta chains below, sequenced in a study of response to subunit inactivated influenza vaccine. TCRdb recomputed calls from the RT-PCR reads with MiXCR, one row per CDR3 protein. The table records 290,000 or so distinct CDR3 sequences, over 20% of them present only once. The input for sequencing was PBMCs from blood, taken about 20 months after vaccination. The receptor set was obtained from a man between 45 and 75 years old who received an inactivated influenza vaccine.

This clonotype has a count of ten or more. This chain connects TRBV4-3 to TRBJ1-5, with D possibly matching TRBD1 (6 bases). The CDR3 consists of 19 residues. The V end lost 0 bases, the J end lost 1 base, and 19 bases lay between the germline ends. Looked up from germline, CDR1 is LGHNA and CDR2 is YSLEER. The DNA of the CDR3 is TGCGCCAGCAGCCAAGATTTGCCAGGCTTGACAGGAAGCAATCAGCCCCAGCATTTT. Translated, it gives CASSQDLPGLTGSNQPQHF.

The CDR3 DNA sequence: TGCGCCAGCAGCCCTAGGGGTAGGGACTCCTACAATGAGCAGTTCTTC. Translation: CASSPRGRDSYNEQFF. The chain couples TRBV4-1 to TRBJ2-1; tentatively, D is TRBD1 (5 bases). V lost 4 bases to trimming and J lost 0 bases, with 13 bases between them. Germline loops: CDR1 MGHRA, CDR2 YSYEKL. The CDR3 contains 16 residues.

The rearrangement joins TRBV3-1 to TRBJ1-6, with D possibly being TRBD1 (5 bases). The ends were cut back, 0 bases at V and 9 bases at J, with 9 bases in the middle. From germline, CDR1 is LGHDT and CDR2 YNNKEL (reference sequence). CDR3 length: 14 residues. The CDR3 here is CASSQDMGGSPLHF. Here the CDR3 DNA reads TGTGCCAGCAGCCAAGATATGGGGGGTTCACCCCTCCACTTT.

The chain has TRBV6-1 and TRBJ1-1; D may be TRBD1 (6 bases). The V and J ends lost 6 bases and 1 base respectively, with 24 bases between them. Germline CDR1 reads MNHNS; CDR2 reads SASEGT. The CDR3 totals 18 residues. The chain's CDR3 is CASSPSNGGGRRNTEAFF. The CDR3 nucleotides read TGTGCCAGCAGCCCCTCTAACGGGGGCGGGCGTCGGAACACTGAAGCTTTCTTT.

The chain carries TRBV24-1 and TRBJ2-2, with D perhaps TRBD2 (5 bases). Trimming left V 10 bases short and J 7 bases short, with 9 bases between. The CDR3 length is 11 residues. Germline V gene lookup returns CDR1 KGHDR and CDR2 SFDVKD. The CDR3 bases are TGTGCCACTCATGCGGGCGGGGAGCTGTTTTTT. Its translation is CATHAGGELFF.

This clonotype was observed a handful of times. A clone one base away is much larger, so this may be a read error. The CDR3 sequence is CASSYSYGYTF. DNA for the CDR3: TGTGCCAGCAGTTACAGCTATGGCTACACCTTC. This rearrangement joins TRBV6-2 or TRBV6-3 to TRBJ1-2; D not certain. Germline V gene lookup returns CDR1 MNHEY and CDR2 SVGEGT. The CDR3 loop spans 11 amino acids. Trimming pared 2 bases from V and 4 bases from J, leaving 2 bases between.

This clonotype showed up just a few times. CDR3 region: CASSVDRGATDTQYF. CDR3 coding DNA: TGTGCCAGCAGCGTAGATCGCGGGGCCACAGATACGCAGTATTTT. This rearrangement joins TRBV9 to TRBJ2-3, with D maybe TRBD2 (6 bases). Germline CDR1 SGDLS, CDR2 YYNGEE. The CDR3 runs to 15 residues. Between the trimmed V and J ends, which lost 0 bases and 2 bases, there was a span of 10 bases. Variable domain in full (rest from reference TRBV9 and TRBJ2-3): DSGVTQTPKHLITATGQRVTLRCSPRSGDLSVYWYQQSLDQGLQFLIQYYNGEERAKGNILERFSAQQFPDLHSELNLSSLELGDSALYFCASSVDRGATDTQYFGPGTRLTVL.

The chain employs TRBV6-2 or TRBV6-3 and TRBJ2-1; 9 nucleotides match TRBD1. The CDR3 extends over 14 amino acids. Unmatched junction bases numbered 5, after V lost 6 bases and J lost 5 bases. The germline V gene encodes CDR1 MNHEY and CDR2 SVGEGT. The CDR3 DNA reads TGTGCCAGCAGCCGGGACAGGGATGACAATGAGCAGTTCTTC. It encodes CASSRDRDDNEQFF.

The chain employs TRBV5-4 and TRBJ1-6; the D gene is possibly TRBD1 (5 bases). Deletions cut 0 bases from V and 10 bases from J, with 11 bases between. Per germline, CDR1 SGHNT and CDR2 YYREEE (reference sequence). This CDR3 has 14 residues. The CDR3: CASSLAGNGSPLHF. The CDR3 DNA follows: TGTGCCAGCAGCTTGGCAGGGAATGGGTCACCCCTCCACTTT.

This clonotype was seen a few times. The CDR3 DNA is TGCAGTGCTAGAGATGTGATGGGGGCCGCCTACAATGAGCAGTTCTTC. Protein sequence: CSARDVMGAAYNEQFF. The V call is TRBV20-1, the J call TRBJ2-1; D is possibly TRBD1 (6 bases). Germline V gene lookup returns CDR1 DFQATT and CDR2 SNEGSKA (reference sequence). V was pared by 0 bases and J by 2 bases, with 14 bases between. The CDR3 has 16 residues.

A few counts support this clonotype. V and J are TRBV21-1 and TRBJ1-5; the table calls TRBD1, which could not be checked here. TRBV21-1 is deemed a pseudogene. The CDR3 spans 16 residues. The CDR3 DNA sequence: TGTGCCAGCAGGGGACAGGGGAAGGGGAGCAATCAGCCCCAGCATTTT. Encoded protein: CASRGQGKGSNQPQHF.

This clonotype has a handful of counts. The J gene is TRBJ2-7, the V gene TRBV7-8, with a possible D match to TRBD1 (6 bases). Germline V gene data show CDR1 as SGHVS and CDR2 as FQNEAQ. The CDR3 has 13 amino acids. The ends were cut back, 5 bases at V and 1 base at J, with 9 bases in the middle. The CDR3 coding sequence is TGTGCCAGCAGCCCCAGGGGATCCTACGAGCAGTACTTC. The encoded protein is CASSPRGSYEQYF.

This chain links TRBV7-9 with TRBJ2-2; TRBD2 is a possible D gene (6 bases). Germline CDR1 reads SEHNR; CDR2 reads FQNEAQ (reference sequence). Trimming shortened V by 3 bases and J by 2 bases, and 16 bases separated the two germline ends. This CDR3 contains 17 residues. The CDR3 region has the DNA TGTGCCAGCAGCTTCCTCTGGCGGGGCGAAAACACCGGGGAGCTGTTTTTT. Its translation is CASSFLWRGENTGELFF.

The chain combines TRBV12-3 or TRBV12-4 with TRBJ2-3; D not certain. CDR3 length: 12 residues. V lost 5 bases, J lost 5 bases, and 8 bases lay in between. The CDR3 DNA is TGTGCCAGCAGTCCAGCAATAGATACGCAGTATTTT. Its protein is CASSPAIDTQYF.

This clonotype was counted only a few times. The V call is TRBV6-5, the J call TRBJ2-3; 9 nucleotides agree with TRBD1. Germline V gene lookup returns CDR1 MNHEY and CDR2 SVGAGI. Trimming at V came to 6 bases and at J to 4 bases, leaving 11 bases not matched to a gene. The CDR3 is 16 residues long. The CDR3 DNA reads TGTGCCAGCAGACGACTTGGGACAGGGAAGGCAGATACGCAGTATTTT. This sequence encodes CASRRLGTGKADTQYF.

CDR3 residues: CATSDRGRSTDTQYF. CDR3 nucleotide sequence: TGTGCCACCAGTGACAGGGGTAGAAGCACAGATACGCAGTATTTT. The chain employs TRBV24-1 and TRBJ2-3; a weak D match, TRBD1 (6 bases). Trimming took off 4 bases at V and 0 bases at J, with 10 bases between the two ends. This CDR3 has 15 residues. Germline V gene data show CDR1 as KGHDR and CDR2 as SFDVKD.

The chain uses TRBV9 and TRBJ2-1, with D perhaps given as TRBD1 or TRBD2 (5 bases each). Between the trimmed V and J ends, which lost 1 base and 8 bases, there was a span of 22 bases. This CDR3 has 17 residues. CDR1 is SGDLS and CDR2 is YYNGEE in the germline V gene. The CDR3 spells CASSVSGSAGTRHEQFF. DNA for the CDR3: TGTGCCAGCAGCGTAAGTGGGTCGGCAGGGACGAGGCATGAGCAGTTCTTC.

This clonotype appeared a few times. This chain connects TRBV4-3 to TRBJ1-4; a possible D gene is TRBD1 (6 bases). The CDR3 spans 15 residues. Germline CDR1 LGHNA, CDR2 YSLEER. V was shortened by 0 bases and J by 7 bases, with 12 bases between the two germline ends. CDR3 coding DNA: TGCGCCAGCAGCCAAGACGACGGGACATCTGAAAAACTGTTTTTT. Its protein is CASSQDDGTSEKLFF.

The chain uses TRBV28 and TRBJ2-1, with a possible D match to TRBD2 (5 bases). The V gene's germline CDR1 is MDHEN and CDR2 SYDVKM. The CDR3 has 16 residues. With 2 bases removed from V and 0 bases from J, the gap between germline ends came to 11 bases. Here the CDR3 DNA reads TGTGCCAGCAGTTTACGGTTAGCGTCCTCCTACAATGAGCAGTTCTTC. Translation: CASSLRLASSYNEQFF.

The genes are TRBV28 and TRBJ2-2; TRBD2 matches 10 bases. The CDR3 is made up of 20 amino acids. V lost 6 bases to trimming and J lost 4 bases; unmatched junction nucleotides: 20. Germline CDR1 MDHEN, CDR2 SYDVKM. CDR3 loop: CASSLLTGLADPIGTGELFF. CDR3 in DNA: TGTGCCAGCAGCCTATTAACAGGACTAGCGGATCCTATTGGCACCGGGGAGCTGTTTTTT.

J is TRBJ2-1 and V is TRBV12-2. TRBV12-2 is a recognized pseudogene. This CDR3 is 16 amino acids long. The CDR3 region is CASRLAHRDYYNEQFF. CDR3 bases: TGTGCAAGTCGCTTAGCGCACCGGGACTACTACAATGAGCAGTTCTTC.